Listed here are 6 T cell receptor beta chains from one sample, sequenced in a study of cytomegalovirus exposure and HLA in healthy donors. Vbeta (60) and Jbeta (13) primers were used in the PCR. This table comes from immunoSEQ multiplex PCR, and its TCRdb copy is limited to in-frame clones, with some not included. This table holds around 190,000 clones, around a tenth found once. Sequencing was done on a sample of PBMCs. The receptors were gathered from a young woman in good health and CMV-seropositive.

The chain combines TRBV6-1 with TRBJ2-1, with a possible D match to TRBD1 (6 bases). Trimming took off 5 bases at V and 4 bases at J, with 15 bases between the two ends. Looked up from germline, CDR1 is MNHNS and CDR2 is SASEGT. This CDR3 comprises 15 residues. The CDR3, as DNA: TGTGCCAGCAGTCAGGGGAGCGGTTCGTACAATGAGCAGTTCTTC. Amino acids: CASSQGSGSYNEQFF.

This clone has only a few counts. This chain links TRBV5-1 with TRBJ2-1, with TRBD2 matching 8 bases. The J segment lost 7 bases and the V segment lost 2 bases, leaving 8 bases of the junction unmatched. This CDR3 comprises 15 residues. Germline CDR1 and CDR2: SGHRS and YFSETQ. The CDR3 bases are TGCGCCAGCAGCTTACTCCCAGCGGGAGATAATGAGCAGTTCTTC. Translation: CASSLLPAGDNEQFF. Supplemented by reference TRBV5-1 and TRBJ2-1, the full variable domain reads KAGVTQTPRYLIKTRGQQVTLSCSPISGHRSVSWYQQTPGQGLQFLFEYFSETQRNKGNFPGRFSGRQFSNSRSEMNVSTLELGDSALYLCASSLLPAGDNEQFFGPGTRLTVL.

This CDR3 is CASSPRRVPTEAFF. The CDR3 nucleotides read TGTGCCAGCTCACCGAGGAGGGTCCCCACTGAAGCTTTCTTT. The rearrangement uses TRBV18 and TRBJ1-1; D not resolved. The CDR3 totals 14 residues. The V gene's germline CDR1 is KGHSH and CDR2 LQKENI. Trimming took off 3 bases at V and 4 bases at J, with 12 bases between the two ends.

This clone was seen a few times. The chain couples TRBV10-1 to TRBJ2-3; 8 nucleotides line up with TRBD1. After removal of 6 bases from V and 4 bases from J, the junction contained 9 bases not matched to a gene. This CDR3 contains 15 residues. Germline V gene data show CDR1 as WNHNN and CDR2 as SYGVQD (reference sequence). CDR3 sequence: CASRRSRDRSDTQYF. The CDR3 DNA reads TGCGCCAGCAGAAGGTCCCGGGACAGGTCAGATACGCAGTATTTT.

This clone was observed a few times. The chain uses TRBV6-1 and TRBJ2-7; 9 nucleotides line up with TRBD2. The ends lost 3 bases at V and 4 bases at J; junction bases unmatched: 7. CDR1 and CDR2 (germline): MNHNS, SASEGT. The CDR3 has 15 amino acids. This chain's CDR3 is CASSEISGSRYEQYF. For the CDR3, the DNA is TGTGCCAGCAGTGAGATTAGCGGGAGTAGATACGAGCAGTACTTC.

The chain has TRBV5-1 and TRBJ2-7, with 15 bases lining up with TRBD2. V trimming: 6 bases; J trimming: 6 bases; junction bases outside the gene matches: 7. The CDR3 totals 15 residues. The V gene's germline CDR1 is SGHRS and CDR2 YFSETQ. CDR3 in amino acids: CASKPGLAGGGEQYF. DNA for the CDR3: TGCGCCAGCAAACCGGGACTAGCGGGAGGTGGCGAGCAGTACTTC.